This is a list of T cell receptor beta chains from one sample in a study of cytomegalovirus exposure and HLA in healthy donors. Measured with immunoSEQ multiplex PCR; TCRdb has only the in-frame clones, and not every one. The sample yields about 140,000 clones, over 60% seen once. The specimen sequenced was PBMCs. These receptor sequences come from a man aged 35 to 55 in good health and CMV-seropositive. CDR3s include the opening cysteine and the closing phenylalanine or tryptophan. A D gene is named only where the DNA matches it firmly. The size of a clone is reported for some rows only, either as once, few or many, or as a class for expanded clones.

v_gene: TRBV7-2; j_gene: TRBJ1-2; abundance: NA; d_gene: TRBD1; len: 14; CDR3aa: CASSPEWTGGGYTF; CDR3nt: TGTGCCAGCAGCCCGGAATGGACAGGGGGCGGCTACACCTTC
v_gene: TRBV7-9; j_gene: TRBJ1-1; abundance: NA; d_gene: TRBD1; len: 15; CDR3aa: CASSLGQGVNTEAFF; CDR3nt: TGTGCCAGCAGCCTTGGACAGGGGGTAAACACTGAAGCTTTCTTT
v_gene: TRBV20-1; j_gene: TRBJ2-1; abundance: NA; d_gene: NA; len: 11; CDR3aa: CSARGASEQFF; CDR3nt: TGCAGTGCTAGAGGAGCATCTGAGCAGTTCTTC
v_gene: TRBV28; j_gene: TRBJ1-2; abundance: NA; d_gene: TRBD1; len: 14; CDR3aa: CASSWGQNNYGYTF; CDR3nt: TGTGCCAGCAGTTGGGGACAGAATAACTATGGCTACACCTTC
v_gene: TRBV5-6; j_gene: TRBJ1-1; abundance: NA; d_gene: NA; len: 13; CDR3aa: CASSWEANTEAFF; CDR3nt: TGTGCCAGCAGCTGGGAGGCGAACACTGAAGCTTTCTTT
v_gene: TRBV5-1; j_gene: TRBJ2-1; abundance: NA; d_gene: TRBD2; len: 17; CDR3aa: CASSPLLAESSYNEQFF; CDR3nt: TGCGCCAGCAGCCCCTTACTAGCGGAGAGCTCCTACAATGAGCAGTTCTTC
v_gene: TRBV5-4; j_gene: TRBJ1-4; abundance: NA; d_gene: NA; len: 16; CDR3aa: CASSLASGREFGKLFF; CDR3nt: TGTGCCAGCAGCTTGGCGTCGGGCAGGGAATTTGGAAAACTGTTTTTT
v_gene: TRBV6-5; j_gene: TRBJ2-3; abundance: NA; d_gene: NA; len: 15; CDR3aa: CASSSLAGSTDTQYF; CDR3nt: TGTGCCAGCAGTTCCCTCGCGGGGTCCACAGATACGCAGTATTTT
v_gene: TRBV4-2; j_gene: TRBJ2-3; abundance: NA; d_gene: TRBD2; len: 17; CDR3aa: CASSHNSGGELTDTQYF; CDR3nt: TGTGCCAGCAGCCATAATAGCGGGGGGGAGTTGACAGATACGCAGTATTTT
v_gene: TRBV29-1; j_gene: TRBJ1-3; abundance: NA; d_gene: NA; len: 14; CDR3aa: CSVKGVQGGNTIYF; CDR3nt: TGCAGCGTCAAAGGGGTTCAGGGTGGAAACACCATATATTTT
v_gene: TRBV5-1; j_gene: TRBJ1-1; abundance: NA; d_gene: TRBD1; len: 17; CDR3aa: CASSLDRGGRMNTEAFF; CDR3nt: TGCGCCAGCAGCTTGGACAGGGGGGGTAGGATGAACACTGAAGCTTTCTTT
v_gene: TRBV7-2; j_gene: TRBJ2-4; abundance: NA; d_gene: NA; len: 15; CDR3aa: CASSPIGRAKNIQYF; CDR3nt: TGTGCCAGCAGCCCGATAGGGAGAGCCAAAAACATTCAGTACTTC
v_gene: TRBV15; j_gene: TRBJ2-2; abundance: NA; d_gene: NA; len: 17; CDR3aa: CATSSQDRVPNTGELFF; CDR3nt: TGTGCCACCAGCAGTCAGGACAGAGTCCCGAACACCGGGGAGCTGTTTTTT
v_gene: TRBV28; j_gene: TRBJ1-5; abundance: NA; d_gene: TRBD1; len: 14; CDR3aa: CASRPGGRGQPQHF; CDR3nt: TGTGCCAGCAGGCCAGGGGGCAGGGGTCAGCCCCAGCATTTT
v_gene: TRBV7-2; j_gene: TRBJ1-2; abundance: NA; d_gene: NA; len: 14; CDR3aa: CASSFLPYGEGYTF; CDR3nt: TGTGCCAGCAGCTTTTTGCCCTATGGTGAAGGCTACACCTTC
v_gene: TRBV4-2; j_gene: TRBJ2-3; abundance: NA; d_gene: NA; len: 14; CDR3aa: CASNPGGPGDTQYF; CDR3nt: TGTGCCAGCAACCCGGGGGGCCCGGGAGATACGCAGTATTTT
v_gene: TRBV7-9; j_gene: TRBJ1-1; abundance: NA; d_gene: NA; len: 11; CDR3aa: CASSPYTEAFF; CDR3nt: TGTGCCAGCAGCCCGTACACTGAAGCTTTCTTT
v_gene: TRBV11-2; j_gene: TRBJ1-1; abundance: NA; d_gene: NA; len: 15; CDR3aa: CASSLATGQNTEAFF; CDR3nt: TGTGCCAGCAGCTTAGCAACAGGGCAGAACACTGAAGCTTTCTTT
v_gene: TRBV7-2; j_gene: TRBJ2-1; abundance: NA; d_gene: TRBD2; len: 16; CDR3aa: CASSLGLAGGDNEQFF; CDR3nt: TGTGCCAGCAGCTTAGGACTAGCGGGGGGAGACAATGAGCAGTTCTTC
v_gene: TRBV19; j_gene: TRBJ2-7; abundance: NA; d_gene: NA; len: 11; CDR3aa: CASSNSYEQYF; CDR3nt: TGTGCCAGTAGTAATTCTTACGAGCAGTACTTC
v_gene: TRBV14; j_gene: TRBJ1-1; abundance: NA; d_gene: NA; len: 15; CDR3aa: CASSQAPGGWNEAFF; CDR3nt: TGTGCCAGCAGCCAAGCGCCGGGGGGCTGGAATGAAGCTTTCTTT
v_gene: TRBV7-2; j_gene: TRBJ2-5; abundance: NA; d_gene: NA; len: 14; CDR3aa: CASSPARGEETQYF; CDR3nt: TGTGCCAGCAGCCCAGCGCGCGGGGAAGAGACCCAGTACTTC
v_gene: TRBV2; j_gene: TRBJ2-3; abundance: NA; d_gene: NA; len: 15; CDR3aa: CATLRSMRDTDTQYF; CDR3nt: TGTGCCACCCTACGATCCATGAGAGATACAGATACGCAGTATTTT
v_gene: TRBV15; j_gene: TRBJ2-5; abundance: NA; d_gene: TRBD1; len: 16; CDR3aa: CATSRGGQGSQETQYF; CDR3nt: TGTGCCACCAGCAGAGGGGGACAGGGTTCTCAAGAGACCCAGTACTTC
v_gene: TRBV6-1; j_gene: TRBJ2-7; abundance: NA; d_gene: NA; len: 15; CDR3aa: CASSGRHPGAYEQYF; CDR3nt: TGTGCCAGCAGTGGGCGACATCCGGGAGCCTACGAGCAGTACTTC
v_gene: TRBV28; j_gene: TRBJ1-1; abundance: NA; d_gene: TRBD1; len: 12; CDR3aa: CATKTGTTEAFF; CDR3nt: TGTGCCACCAAGACAGGGACCACTGAAGCTTTCTTT
v_gene: TRBV4-3; j_gene: TRBJ2-1; abundance: NA; d_gene: TRBD2; len: 16; CDR3aa: CASSQDLGTSGLSRFF; CDR3nt: TGCGCCAGCAGCCAAGATTTAGGGACTAGCGGGTTGTCGAGGTTCTTC
v_gene: TRBV21-1; j_gene: TRBJ2-3; abundance: NA; d_gene: NA; len: 15; CDR3aa: CASSKGVGSTDTQYF; CDR3nt: TGTGCCAGCAGCAAAGGGGTGGGCAGCACAGATACGCAGTATTTT
v_gene: TRBV25-1; j_gene: TRBJ1-4; abundance: NA; d_gene: NA; len: 16; CDR3aa: CASSEYNPGQLEKLFF; CDR3nt: TGTGCCAGCAGTGAATACAATCCGGGACAACTTGAAAAACTGTTTTTT
v_gene: TRBV5-6; j_gene: TRBJ1-5; abundance: NA; d_gene: NA; len: 15; CDR3aa: CASTPSGTRGQPQHF; CDR3nt: TGTGCCAGCACTCCATCCGGGACTAGGGGTCAGCCCCAGCATTTT
v_gene: TRBV5-1; j_gene: TRBJ2-7; abundance: NA; d_gene: NA; len: 15; CDR3aa: CASSKEPQVSYEQYF; CDR3nt: TGCGCCAGCAGCAAGGAACCTCAGGTATCCTACGAGCAGTACTTC
v_gene: TRBV6-5; j_gene: TRBJ1-2; abundance: NA; d_gene: NA; len: 13; CDR3aa: CASSYSGAYGYTF; CDR3nt: TGTGCCAGCAGTTACTCGGGAGCCTATGGCTACACCTTC
v_gene: TRBV18; j_gene: TRBJ1-6; abundance: NA; d_gene: TRBD1; len: 15; CDR3aa: CASSATGTPNSPLHF; CDR3nt: TGTGCCAGCTCAGCGACAGGGACCCCGAATTCACCCCTCCACTTT
v_gene: TRBV28; j_gene: TRBJ1-1; abundance: NA; d_gene: NA; len: 16; CDR3aa: CASSLCVGQTNTEAFF; CDR3nt: TGTGCCAGCAGTTTATGCGTCGGACAGACGAACACTGAAGCTTTCTTT
v_gene: TRBV11-3; j_gene: TRBJ2-7; abundance: NA; d_gene: NA; len: 13; CDR3aa: CASSSGQPHEQYF; CDR3nt: TGTGCCAGCAGCTCCGGACAGCCCCACGAGCAGTACTTC
v_gene: TRBV28; j_gene: TRBJ2-7; abundance: NA; d_gene: TRBD2; len: 17; CDR3aa: CASSPLVSGRSSYEQYF; CDR3nt: TGTGCCAGCAGTCCCCTCGTCAGCGGGAGGAGCTCCTACGAGCAGTACTTC
v_gene: TRBV5-1; j_gene: TRBJ2-2; abundance: once; d_gene: NA; len: 15; CDR3aa: CASSVTGKGDGELFF; CDR3nt: TGCGCCAGCAGCGTCACAGGGAAGGGTGACGGGGAGCTGTTTTTT
v_gene: TRBV30; j_gene: TRBJ2-7; abundance: NA; d_gene: NA; len: 13; CDR3aa: CAWSRDSSYEQYF; CDR3nt: TGTGCCTGGAGTAGGGACTCCTCCTACGAGCAGTACTTC
v_gene: TRBV30; j_gene: TRBJ2-7; abundance: NA; d_gene: NA; len: 14; CDR3aa: CALSRDFRSYEQYF; CDR3nt: TGTGCCTTAAGTAGGGACTTCCGATCCTACGAGCAGTACTTC
v_gene: TRBV13; j_gene: TRBJ2-2; abundance: NA; d_gene: NA; len: 16; CDR3aa: CASSGIPGVALGELFF; CDR3nt: TGTGCCAGCAGTGGGATCCCAGGGGTAGCCCTCGGGGAGCTGTTTTTT
v_gene: TRBV18; j_gene: TRBJ2-7; abundance: NA; d_gene: NA; len: 14; CDR3aa: CASSPGGRSDEQYF; CDR3nt: TGTGCCAGCTCACCGGGAGGACGAAGTGACGAGCAGTACTTC
v_gene: TRBV28; j_gene: TRBJ2-5; abundance: NA; d_gene: TRBD2; len: 16; CDR3aa: CASSLGGTINQETQYF; CDR3nt: TGTGCCAGCAGTTTGGGAGGGACCATAAACCAAGAGACCCAGTACTTC
v_gene: TRBV5-6; j_gene: TRBJ2-7; abundance: NA; d_gene: NA; len: 14; CDR3aa: CASSRPGVPYEQYF; CDR3nt: TGTGCCAGCAGCCGGCCGGGAGTACCCTACGAGCAGTACTTC
v_gene: TRBV5-1; j_gene: TRBJ1-5; abundance: few; d_gene: NA; len: 15; CDR3aa: CASSLVGSPGQPQHF; CDR3nt: TGCGCCAGCAGCTTGGTTGGCAGCCCAGGTCAGCCCCAGCATTTT
v_gene: TRBV7-2; j_gene: TRBJ2-1; abundance: NA; d_gene: TRBD2; len: 16; CDR3aa: CASSLSGTSGGREQFF; CDR3nt: TGTGCCAGCAGCTTATCAGGAACTAGCGGGGGTAGAGAGCAGTTCTTC
v_gene: TRBV5-6; j_gene: TRBJ2-3; abundance: NA; d_gene: TRBD1; len: 17; CDR3aa: CASSFGNRGQRGDTQYF; CDR3nt: TGTGCCAGCAGCTTTGGTAATAGGGGGCAAAGGGGAGATACGCAGTATTTT
v_gene: TRBV2; j_gene: TRBJ2-2; abundance: NA; d_gene: NA; len: 16; CDR3aa: CASSGQEFANTGELFF; CDR3nt: TGTGCCAGCAGTGGCCAGGAATTCGCGAACACCGGGGAGCTGTTTTTT
v_gene: TRBV19; j_gene: TRBJ2-7; abundance: NA; d_gene: NA; len: 12; CDR3aa: CASRSGSGEQYF; CDR3nt: TGTGCCAGTAGGTCTGGGTCGGGGGAGCAGTACTTC
v_gene: TRBV30; j_gene: TRBJ1-2; abundance: NA; d_gene: NA; len: 10; CDR3aa: CACEVSGYTF; CDR3nt: TGTGCCTGCGAAGTTAGTGGCTACACCTTC